What follows are 29 T cell receptor beta chains derived from one specimen sequenced in a study of T cells expressing NK-cell markers. TCRdb reprocessed the 5' RACE reads, with one entry per CDR3 protein and no DNA. The table for this sample gives 350,000 to 450,000 distinct CDR3 sequences. Source material: blood T cells: a sorted CD56 or NKG2C T cell subset, CD4+ or CD8+ T cells, or bulk PBMC T cells (not recorded which). Receptors originate from a man aged 18 to 69 in good health.

The CDR3 reads CASSSRTSVGRRDTQYF. J is TRBJ2-3 and V is TRBV27; absent DNA, TCRdb's TRBD1 call cannot be checked. This CDR3 region has 17 residues. Germline V gene sequence: CDR1 MNHEY, CDR2 SMNVEV (reference sequence).

The chain is built from TRBV28 and TRBJ1-3; lacking DNA, the TRBD1 call made by TCRdb goes unchecked. The CDR3 has 13 residues. CDR1 and CDR2 (germline): MDHEN, SYDVKM. This chain's CDR3 is CALGGRDWVAIYF.

The chain uses TRBV18 and TRBJ2-3; TCRdb designates TRBD2, a call that cannot be tested without DNA. The CDR3 spans 14 residues. Germline V gene lookup returns CDR1 KGHSH and CDR2 LQKENI. The CDR3 reads CASSPGLAVNTQYF.

This sequence joins TRBV25-1 and TRBJ2-3. Germline V CDR1 and CDR2: MGHDK, SYGVNS. This CDR3 has 13 residues. CDR3 region: CASSKPSTDTQYF.

This chain uses TRBV20-1 with TRBJ2-5; absent DNA, TCRdb's TRBD2 call cannot be checked. This CDR3 is built from 16 residues. Germline V gene sequence: CDR1 DFQATT, CDR2 SNEGSKA (reference sequence). This chain's CDR3 is CSARGLAGGREETQYF.

The chain has TRBV20-1 and TRBJ1-1; TCRdb lists TRBD1, though no DNA is available to test this call. The germline V gene has CDR1 DFQATT and CDR2 SNEGSKA (reference sequence). The CDR3 has 14 amino acids. The CDR3 sequence: CSAPLTTGNTEAFF.

This chain connects TRBV11-2 to TRBJ2-1. CDR3 size: 14 residues. Looked up from germline, CDR1 is SGHAT and CDR2 is FQNNGV. CDR3 loop: CASSLGVRYNEQFF.

The chain's CDR3 is CASSELEGSGTDTQYF. The rearrangement links TRBV9 to TRBJ2-3; TCRdb lists TRBD2, though no DNA is available to test this call. The CDR3 contains 16 residues. Germline assignment: CDR1 SGDLS and CDR2 YYNGEE.

The rearrangement links TRBV29-1 to TRBJ2-2; as DNA is missing, the TRBD2 call by TCRdb cannot be tested. CDR3 length: 14 residues. Germline CDR1 SQVTM, CDR2 ANQGSEA. The CDR3 loop is CSARRGDNTGELFF.

This chain uses TRBV10-2 with TRBJ2-6. From germline, CDR1 is WSHSY and CDR2 SAAADI. The CDR3 has 13 amino acids. The CDR3 sequence is CATKYSGANVLTF.

The CDR3: CASSIKGGPNTQYF. V usage is TRBV19 and J usage is TRBJ2-3; TCRdb's D call, TRBD1, is unchecked because there is no DNA. The CDR3 runs to 14 residues. Germline V gives CDR1 LNHDA, CDR2 SQIVND (reference sequence). Full variable domain (outside the CDR3, taken from reference TRBV19 and TRBJ2-3): DGGITQSPKYLFRKEGQNVTLSCEQNLNHDAMYWYRQDPGQGLRLIYYSQIVNDFQKGDIAEGYSVSREKKESFPLTVTSAQKNPTAFYLCASSIKGGPNTQYFGPGTRLTVL.

The chain combines TRBV7-9 with TRBJ2-1; the D call of TRBD1 rests on TCRdb alone, since no DNA is present to check it. This CDR3 spans 17 amino acids. Looked up from germline, CDR1 is SEHNR and CDR2 is FQNEAQ (reference sequence). CDR3 region: CASSPNPGRSSYNEQFF.

This rearrangement joins TRBV20-1 to TRBJ2-7; TCRdb's D call, TRBD1, is unchecked because there is no DNA. CDR3 length: 15 amino acids. Germline V gene data show CDR1 as DFQATT and CDR2 as SNEGSKA (reference sequence). This chain's CDR3 is CSARLGRNRAYEQYF.

The chain is built from TRBV7-8 and TRBJ2-7; TCRdb gives TRBD1 as the D gene, but with no DNA this cannot be confirmed. Germline values: CDR1 SGHVS, CDR2 FQNEAQ. This CDR3 has 15 amino acids. CDR3 sequence reads: CASSSQGVLGYEQYF.

J is TRBJ1-1 and V is TRBV7-2; checking the TCRdb D call of TRBD1 is not possible without DNA. The germline V gene has CDR1 SGHTA and CDR2 FQGNSA. The CDR3 runs to 14 residues. CDR3 in amino acids: CASSLVGTGAEAFF.

The J gene is TRBJ2-1, the V gene TRBV2; lacking DNA, the TRBD1 call made by TCRdb goes unchecked. The CDR3 is 15 amino acids. CDR1 is SNHLY and CDR2 is FYNNEI in the germline V gene. CDR3 amino acids: CASRTGQGANNEQFF.

This chain links TRBV6-5 with TRBJ1-6. Looked up from germline, CDR1 is MNHEY and CDR2 is SVGAGI. CDR3 length: 14 residues. The CDR3 region is CASSWRQGASPLHF.

V usage is TRBV18 and J usage is TRBJ2-2; the TRBD1 assignment by TCRdb is unverifiable without DNA. The CDR3 is made up of 15 amino acids. Germline CDR1 KGHSH, CDR2 LQKENI. The CDR3 is CASSVRTANTGELFF.

This chain uses TRBV11-2 with TRBJ1-4; TCRdb designates TRBD1, a call that cannot be tested without DNA. Germline values: CDR1 SGHAT, CDR2 FQNNGV. The length of the CDR3 is 13 residues. The CDR3 here is CASSAGFSEKLFF. Drawing the rest from reference TRBV11-2 and TRBJ1-4, the complete variable domain is EAGVAQSPRYKIIEKRQSVAFWCNPISGHATLYWYQQILGQGPKLLIQFQNNGVVDDSQLPKDRFSAERLKGVDSTLKIQPAKLEDSAVYLCASSAGFSEKLFFGSGTQLSVL.

The V call is TRBV6-1, the J call TRBJ2-7. Germline V gene sequence: CDR1 MNHNS, CDR2 SASEGT. This CDR3 comprises 13 residues. The CDR3 reads CASSGGRSYEQYF.

J is TRBJ2-7 and V is TRBV18. This CDR3 is 15 amino acids long. Germline V CDR1 and CDR2: KGHSH, LQKENI. CDR3: CASSRIQDFSYEQYF.

This chain uses TRBV5-1 with TRBJ2-3; TCRdb returns TRBD2, unconfirmable since there is no DNA. In germline, CDR1 is SGHRS, CDR2 YFSETQ. This CDR3 contains 15 residues. CDR3 residues: CASSLEALEGHTQYF. The whole variable domain, filled in from reference TRBV5-1 and TRBJ2-3, reads KAGVTQTPRYLIKTRGQQVTLSCSPISGHRSVSWYQQTPGQGLQFLFEYFSETQRNKGNFPGRFSGRQFSNSRSEMNVSTLELGDSALYLCASSLEALEGHTQYFGPGTRLTVL.

V and J are TRBV27 and TRBJ2-5. The CDR3 spans 15 residues. Germline V gene data show CDR1 as MNHEY and CDR2 as SMNVEV (reference sequence). The CDR3 sequence: CASSARLLASETQYF.

CDR3: CASSDSRAVIETQYF. V gene TRBV2 combines with J gene TRBJ2-5. CDR1 and CDR2 from the germline V gene are SNHLY and FYNNEI. The CDR3 covers 15 residues.

This chain connects TRBV30 to TRBJ1-5. The CDR3 spans 16 residues. The germline gives CDR1 GTSNPN, CDR2 SVGIG (reference sequence). CDR3 residues: CAWSVQSTASNQPQHF.

CDR3 amino acids: CPEGGNTGELFF. The V gene is TRBV6-1, the J gene TRBJ2-2; TCRdb reports TRBD1, a call that lacks DNA to check it against. CDR3 length: 12 residues. Germline lookup yields CDR1 MNHNS and CDR2 SASEGT.

The rearrangement uses TRBV9 and TRBJ2-3; TCRdb lists TRBD2, though no DNA is available to test this call. The CDR3 has 14 residues. Per germline, CDR1 SGDLS and CDR2 YYNGEE. Here the CDR3 reads CASSVTTSVHTQYF.

The chain uses TRBV7-2 and TRBJ2-3. The germline V gene has CDR1 SGHTA and CDR2 FQGNSA. The CDR3 has 16 amino acids. CDR3 sequence reads: CASSLGATSSTDTQYF.

The chain joins TRBV6-6 to TRBJ1-5; TCRdb designates TRBD1, a call that cannot be tested without DNA. Germline V CDR1 and CDR2: MNHNY, SVGAGI (reference sequence). The length of the CDR3 is 13 residues. The chain's CDR3 is CAGTPGQSQPQHF.